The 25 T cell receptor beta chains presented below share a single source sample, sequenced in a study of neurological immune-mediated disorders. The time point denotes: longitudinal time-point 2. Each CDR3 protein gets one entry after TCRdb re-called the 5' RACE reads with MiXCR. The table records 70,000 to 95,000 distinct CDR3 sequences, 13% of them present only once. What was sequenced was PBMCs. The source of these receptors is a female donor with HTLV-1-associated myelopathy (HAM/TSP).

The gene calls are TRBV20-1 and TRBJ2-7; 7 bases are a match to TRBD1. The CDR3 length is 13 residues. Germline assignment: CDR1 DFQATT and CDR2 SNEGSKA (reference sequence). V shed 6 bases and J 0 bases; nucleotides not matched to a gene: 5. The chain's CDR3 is CSAYWTGSYEQYF. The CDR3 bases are TGCAGTGCCTATTGGACAGGCTCCTACGAGCAGTACTTC.

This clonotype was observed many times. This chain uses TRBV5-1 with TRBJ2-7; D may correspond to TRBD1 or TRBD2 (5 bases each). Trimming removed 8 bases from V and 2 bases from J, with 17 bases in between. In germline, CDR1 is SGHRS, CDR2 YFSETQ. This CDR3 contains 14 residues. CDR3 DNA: TGCGCCAGAGCGAGGGGTATAGGCACCTACGAGCAGTACTTC. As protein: CARARGIGTYEQYF.

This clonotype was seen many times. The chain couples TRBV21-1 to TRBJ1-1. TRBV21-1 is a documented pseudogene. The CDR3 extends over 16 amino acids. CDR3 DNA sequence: TGTGCCAGCAGCAAAGCGCAGAGAGCGCGGGCCCCTGAAGCTTTCTTT. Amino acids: CASSKAQRARAPEAFF.

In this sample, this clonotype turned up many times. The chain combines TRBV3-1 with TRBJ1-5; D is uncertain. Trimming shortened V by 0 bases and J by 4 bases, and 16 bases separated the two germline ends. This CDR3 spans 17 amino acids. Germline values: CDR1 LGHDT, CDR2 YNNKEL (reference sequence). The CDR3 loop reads CASSQDNIGGGNQPQHF. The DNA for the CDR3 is TGTGCCAGCAGCCAAGATAACATCGGAGGCGGGAATCAGCCCCAGCATTTT.

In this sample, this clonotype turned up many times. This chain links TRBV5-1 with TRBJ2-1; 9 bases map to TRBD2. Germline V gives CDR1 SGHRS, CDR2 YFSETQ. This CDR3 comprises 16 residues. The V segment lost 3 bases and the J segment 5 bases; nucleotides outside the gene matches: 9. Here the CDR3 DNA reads TGCGCCAGCAGCTCAGGAAGCGGGGGGTTTAACAATGAGCAGTTCTTC. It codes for CASSSGSGGFNNEQFF. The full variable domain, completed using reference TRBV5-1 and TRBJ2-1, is KAGVTQTPRYLIKTRGQQVTLSCSPISGHRSVSWYQQTPGQGLQFLFEYFSETQRNKGNFPGRFSGRQFSNSRSEMNVSTLELGDSALYLCASSSGSGGFNNEQFFGPGTRLTVL.

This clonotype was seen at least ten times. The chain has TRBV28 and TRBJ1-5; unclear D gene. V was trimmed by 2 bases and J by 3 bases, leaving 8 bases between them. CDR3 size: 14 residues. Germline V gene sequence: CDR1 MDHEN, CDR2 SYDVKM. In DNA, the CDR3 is TGTGCCAGCAGTTTAGCGGGGAACAATCAGCCCCAGCATTTT. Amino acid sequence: CASSLAGNNQPQHF.

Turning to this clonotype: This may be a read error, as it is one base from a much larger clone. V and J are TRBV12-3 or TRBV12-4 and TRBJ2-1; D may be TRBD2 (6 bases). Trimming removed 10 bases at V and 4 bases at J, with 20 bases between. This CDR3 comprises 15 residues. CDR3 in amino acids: CATIPRGNSYNEQFF. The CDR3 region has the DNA TGTGCCACCATCCCCCGGGGGAATTCATACAATGAGCAGTTCTTC.

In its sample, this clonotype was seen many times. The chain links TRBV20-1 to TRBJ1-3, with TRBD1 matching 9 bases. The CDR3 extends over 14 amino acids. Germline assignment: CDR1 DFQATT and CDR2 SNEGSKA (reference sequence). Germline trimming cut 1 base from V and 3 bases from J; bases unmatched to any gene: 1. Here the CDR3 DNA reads TGCAGTGCTAGAGGGACAGGGGTTGGAAACACCATATATTTT. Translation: CSARGTGVGNTIYF.

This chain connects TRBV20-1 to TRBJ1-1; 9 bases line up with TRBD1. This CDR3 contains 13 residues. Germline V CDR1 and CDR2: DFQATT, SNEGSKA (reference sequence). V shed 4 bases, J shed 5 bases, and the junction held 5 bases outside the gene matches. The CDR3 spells CSAIDRGGTEAFF. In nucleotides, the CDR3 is TGCAGTGCTATAGACAGGGGGGGAACTGAAGCTTTCTTT.

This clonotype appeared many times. As DNA, the CDR3 is TGCAGTGCTAGGAGTCCGGGAAGTGGCGAGACCCAGTACTTC. Protein: CSARSPGSGETQYF. This rearrangement joins TRBV20-1 to TRBJ2-5; D is perhaps TRBD2 (5 bases). Germline loops: CDR1 DFQATT, CDR2 SNEGSKA (reference sequence). V was pared by 3 bases and J by 5 bases, with 16 bases between. The CDR3 is made up of 14 amino acids.

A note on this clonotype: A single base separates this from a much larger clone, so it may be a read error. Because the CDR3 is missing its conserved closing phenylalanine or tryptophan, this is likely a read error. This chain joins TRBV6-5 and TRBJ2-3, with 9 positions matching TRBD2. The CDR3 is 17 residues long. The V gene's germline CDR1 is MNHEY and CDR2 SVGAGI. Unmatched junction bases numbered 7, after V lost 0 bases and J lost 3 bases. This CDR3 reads CASSYSNRLAATDTQYY. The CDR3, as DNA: TGTGCCAGCAGTTACTCGAATAGACTAGCGGCTACAGATACGCAGTATTAT.

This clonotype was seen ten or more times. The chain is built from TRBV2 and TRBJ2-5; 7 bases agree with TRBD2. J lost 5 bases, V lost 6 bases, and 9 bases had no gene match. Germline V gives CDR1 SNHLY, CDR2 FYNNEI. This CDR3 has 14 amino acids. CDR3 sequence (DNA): TGTGCCAGCAGGGGGAGGGCTCAGCATGAGACCCAGTACTTC. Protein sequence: CASRGRAQHETQYF.

The CDR3 loop is CASSLGADQETQYF. The DNA for the CDR3 is TGCGCCAGCAGCTTGGGAGCGGACCAAGAGACCCAGTACTTC. The V call is TRBV5-1, the J call TRBJ2-5; D perhaps matches TRBD2 (5 bases). The CDR3 loop spans 14 amino acids. The V end lost 0 bases, the J end lost 0 bases, and 6 bases lay between the germline ends. Germline V CDR1 and CDR2: SGHRS, YFSETQ.

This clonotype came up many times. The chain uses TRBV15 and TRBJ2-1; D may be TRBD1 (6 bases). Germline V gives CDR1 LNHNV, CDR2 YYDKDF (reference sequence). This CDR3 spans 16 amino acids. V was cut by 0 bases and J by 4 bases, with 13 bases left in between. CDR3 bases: TGTGCCACCAGCAGAGAGGGACCAGGACAGTACAATGAGCAGTTCTTC. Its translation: CATSREGPGQYNEQFF.

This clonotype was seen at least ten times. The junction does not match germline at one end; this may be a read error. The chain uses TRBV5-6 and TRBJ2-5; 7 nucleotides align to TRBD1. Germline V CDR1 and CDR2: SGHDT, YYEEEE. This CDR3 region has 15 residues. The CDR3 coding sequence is TGTGCCAGCAGCTTGGTACAGGGGAGCCAACAGACCCAGTACTTC. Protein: CASSLVQGSQQTQYF.

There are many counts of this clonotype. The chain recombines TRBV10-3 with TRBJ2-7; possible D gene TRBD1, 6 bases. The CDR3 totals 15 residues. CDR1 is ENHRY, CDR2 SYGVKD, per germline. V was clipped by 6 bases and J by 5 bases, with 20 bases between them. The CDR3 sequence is CAIRDVTKQGNEQYF. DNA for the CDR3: TGTGCCATCAGAGACGTAACGAAGCAGGGGAACGAGCAGTACTTC.

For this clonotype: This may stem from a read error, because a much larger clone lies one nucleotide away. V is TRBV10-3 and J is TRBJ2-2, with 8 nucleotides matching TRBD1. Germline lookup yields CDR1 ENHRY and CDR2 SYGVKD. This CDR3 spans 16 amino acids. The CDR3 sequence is CATGLGTGIFTGELYF. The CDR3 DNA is TGTGCCACGGGACTGGGGACAGGAATTTTCACCGGGGAGCTGTATTTT.

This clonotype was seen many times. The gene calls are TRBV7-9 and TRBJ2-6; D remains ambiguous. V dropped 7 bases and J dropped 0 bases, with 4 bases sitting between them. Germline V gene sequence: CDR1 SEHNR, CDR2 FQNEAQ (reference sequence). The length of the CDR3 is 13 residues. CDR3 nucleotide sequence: TGTGCCAGCATCGCCTCTGGGGCCAACGTCCTGACTTTC. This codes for CASIASGANVLTF.

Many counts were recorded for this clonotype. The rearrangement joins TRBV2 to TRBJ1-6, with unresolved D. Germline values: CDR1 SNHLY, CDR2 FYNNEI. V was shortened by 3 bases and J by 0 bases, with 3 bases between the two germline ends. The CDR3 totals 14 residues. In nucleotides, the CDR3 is TGTGCCAGCAGTGAGGGCTCCTATAATTCACCCCTCCACTTT. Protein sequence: CASSEGSYNSPLHF.

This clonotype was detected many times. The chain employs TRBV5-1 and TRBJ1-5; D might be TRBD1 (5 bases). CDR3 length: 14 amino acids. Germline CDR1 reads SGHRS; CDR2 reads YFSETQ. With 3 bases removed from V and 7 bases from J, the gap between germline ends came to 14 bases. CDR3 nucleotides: TGCGCCAGCAGCTCCGGGGGGGGTGAACAGCCCCAGCATTTT. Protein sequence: CASSSGGGEQPQHF. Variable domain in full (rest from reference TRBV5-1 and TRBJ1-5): KAGVTQTPRYLIKTRGQQVTLSCSPISGHRSVSWYQQTPGQGLQFLFEYFSETQRNKGNFPGRFSGRQFSNSRSEMNVSTLELGDSALYLCASSSGGGEQPQHFGDGTRLSIL.

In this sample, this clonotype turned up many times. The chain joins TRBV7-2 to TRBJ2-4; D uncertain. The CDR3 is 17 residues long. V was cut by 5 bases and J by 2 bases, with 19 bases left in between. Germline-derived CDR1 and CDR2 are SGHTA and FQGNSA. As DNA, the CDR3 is TGTGCCAGCAGCCCCCCGGCAAGTCCCAACACCAAAAACATTCAGTACTTC. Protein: CASSPPASPNTKNIQYF.

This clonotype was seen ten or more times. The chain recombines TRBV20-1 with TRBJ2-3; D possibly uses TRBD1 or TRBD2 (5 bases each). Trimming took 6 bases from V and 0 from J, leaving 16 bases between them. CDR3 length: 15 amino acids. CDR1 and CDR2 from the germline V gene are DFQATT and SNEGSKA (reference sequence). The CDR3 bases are TGCAGTGCCGAGCCCTGGGACCAAAGCACAGATACGCAGTATTTT. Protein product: CSAEPWDQSTDTQYF.

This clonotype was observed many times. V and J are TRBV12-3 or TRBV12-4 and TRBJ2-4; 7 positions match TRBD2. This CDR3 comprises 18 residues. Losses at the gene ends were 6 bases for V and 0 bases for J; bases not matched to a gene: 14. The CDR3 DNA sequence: TGTGCCAGCAGCAACCGTGTTGTAGCGGGTCTAGCCAAAAACATTCAGTACTTC. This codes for CASSNRVVAGLAKNIQYF.

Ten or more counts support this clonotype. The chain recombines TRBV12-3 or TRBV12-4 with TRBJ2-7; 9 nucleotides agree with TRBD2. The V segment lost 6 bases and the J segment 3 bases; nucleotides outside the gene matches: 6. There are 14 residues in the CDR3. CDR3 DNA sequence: TGTGCCAGCAGCCTAGCGGGGCTAGTCTACGAGCAGTACTTC. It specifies CASSLAGLVYEQYF.

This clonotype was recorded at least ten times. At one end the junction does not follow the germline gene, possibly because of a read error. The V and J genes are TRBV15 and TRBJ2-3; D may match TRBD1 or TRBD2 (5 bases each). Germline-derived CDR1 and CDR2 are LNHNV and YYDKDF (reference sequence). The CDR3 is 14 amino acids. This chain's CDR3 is CATSRGDSSDTQYF. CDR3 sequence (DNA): TGTGCTACCAGCAGAGGGGATAGCTCAGATACGCAGTATTTT. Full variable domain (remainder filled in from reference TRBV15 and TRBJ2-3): DAMVIQNPRYQVTQFGKPVTLSCSQTLNHNVMYWYQQKSSQAPKLLFHYYDKDFNNEADTPDNFQSRRPNTSFCFLDIRSPGLGDTAMYLCATSRGDSSDTQYFGPGTRLTVL.